Included here is one T cell receptor (beta chain) sequence, with context. What antigen it recognizes has not been identified. The input lacks base qualities; no much larger clone sits a single base away. This record comes from a study of cytomegalovirus exposure and HLA in healthy donors (dated by TCRdb to about 2017). Regarding the complete study: According to an earlier analysis of several hundred of the donors, about 179 million T cells yielded 95 million to 140 million unique TCR beta sequences and approximately 280 Gb of sequence data. Among about 400 genotyped donors of the cohort, an average of approximately 220,000 unique TCR beta nucleotide sequences was sequenced per donor, of which roughly 17% were non-productive. An early release covering roughly 600 HLA-typed donors comprised about 300 gigabases of sequencing data and tens of millions of unique TCR sequences. Both class I and class II loci were covered by HLA typing, at four-digit resolution. In the later analysis, no new phenotypic data were used to find candidate immune exposures; instead, reliance was placed on TCR beta sequences and their occurrence across donors. Because of strong linkage in the cohort, roughly 5 DR-DQ haplotypes were treated as single units for association and clustering. Donor age, sex, ethnicity and CMV serostatus were compiled alongside the repertoire data. The T cell repertoires of some 670 subjects were profiled by immunosequencing and related to cytomegalovirus serostatus. All discovery cohort repertoires had been generated on a single sequencing platform. The study aimed to test whether cataloging public T cell receptors could reveal signatures of past pathogen exposure. To decide whether each TCR beta V gene segment behaved as functional or pseudogenic, an earlier analysis of fewer than 750 of the donors relied on high-throughput TCR beta sequencing. The number of typed donors differed by locus: roughly 629-640 for A, B, C, DRB1 and DQB1; some 500 for DQA1; 606 for DPA1; and 450 to 480 for DPB1. Besides the first cohort of 666 subjects, a separate validation cohort made up of roughly 120 different subjects was used. To study patterns of TCR occurrence, a later analysis re-analyzed previously published TCR beta repertoires from 666 donors and added high-resolution HLA genotyping. A later genetic analysis used genome-wide SNP genotypes for about 55% of the 666 donors, treating that subset as a discovery cohort. High-throughput TCR immunosequencing, statistical association of individual TCRs with disease status, and machine learning were combined to predict cytomegalovirus infection status. Of the roughly 430 genotyped donors, 65% to 90% fell in the genetic ancestry cluster associated with self-reported Caucasian donors.

Receptor libraries were prepared by the immunoSEQ multiplex PCR assay. For the multiplex PCR, a mixture combining 60 forward primers for TCR Vbeta segments and 13 reverse primers for TCR Jbeta segments was used. A multiplex PCR assay on genomic DNA amplified the CDR3 region of rearranged TCR beta genes. Amplified TCR beta libraries were sequenced as 87-base-pair reads on the Illumina HiSeq System. The study's processing was this. In a later analysis, tens of millions of unique TCR beta chains were counted across the roughly 670 repertoires, and roughly 11 million of these chains were shared by at least two donors. To remove PCR and sequencing errors, raw reads were error-corrected and collapsed into unique sequences using a nearest-neighbor algorithm that merged closely related sequences. V, D and J gene segments were assigned by aligning CDR3 sequences to IMGT reference sequences. For a sequence to be retained, at least a six-nucleotide match to both a V gene segment and a J gene segment was required. Rearrangements were called productive when the CDR3 lacked stop codons and stayed in frame with V and J; all others were non-productive. CDR3 was defined by IMGT convention, running from the second conserved V-encoded cysteine to the conserved J-encoded phenylalanine. The earlier analysis of approximately 590 of the donors excluded any sequence lacking an unambiguous match to a single V gene segment. In an earlier analysis of around 600 of the donors, V segments were called functional above 56.7% productive rearrangements and were called segregating when the between-donor standard deviation exceeded 5%. A statistical classification framework was built to diagnose cytomegalovirus status from the catalog of TCR beta chain sequences. A later analysis assigned V and J genes by comparing TCR nucleotide sequences with IMGT/GENE-DB human TR gene sequences. A later analysis assigned CDR3 sequences and most-parsimonious VDJ recombination scenarios with the TCRdist pipeline. In a later analysis, each TCR beta chain was defined by its CDR3 amino acid sequence together with its V-gene family, and reads lacking a unique V-gene family were excluded. As a way to deal with suspected cross-contamination and a sequencing artifact, a later analysis dropped hundreds of nucleotide sequences that were highly shared and had low generation probability. In a later analysis, a clonal expansion index was calculated for each public chain from normalized within-repertoire ranks of inferred template counts. A later analysis computed generation probabilities with a VDJ recombination model fitted to out-of-frame rearrangements, and checked the results against IGoR. Hypergeometric tests were used in a later analysis to score TCR-TCR, TCR-HLA and TCR-CMV co-occurrence, with a repertoire-size bias correction applied to the TCR pairs. A later analysis estimated false discovery rates by permuting HLA or CMV assignments 20 times. In a later analysis, co-occurring TCRs were grouped using DBSCAN, with TCRdist sequence similarity added in when clustering inside HLA-allele-positive subsets. Repertoires with fewer than 30,000 or more than 120,000 public chains, plus five repertoires with anomalous nucleotide sharing, were excluded from co-occurrence clustering. TCRdb's version of the immuneACCESS table is confined to in-frame rearrangements and falls short of the full clone set. An unresolved V gene accounts for under half of the shortfall where checked; the remainder is of unknown origin. The DNA was the basis for D and trimming; V, J and clone size are from that table. The sample table records roughly 120,000 clones; around 76% of these occur just once. The top ten clones comprise under 15% of the sample.

What the study reported, not specific to this receptor: Because HLA typing was unavailable for some donors at each locus, only the typed subset was used in association tests. Immune exposure information for the cohort was limited to CMV serostatus. A few of the identified cytomegalovirus-associated TCR beta chains were confirmed in vitro to be specific for cytomegalovirus antigens. In both the original and validation cohorts, the classifier was reported to diagnose cytomegalovirus status with high specificity and sensitivity. Specific HLA alleles were associated with 15,000 to 20,000 TCR beta sequences at a false discovery rate of 0.05 in a later analysis. When HLA alleles, especially DR and DQ, strongly co-occurred, attributing TCR associations to individual alleles was difficult. This cohort had only TCR beta chains sequenced, and the lack of alpha or paired-chain data limited which features could be detected. According to a later analysis, parvovirus B19, influenza, CMV and Epstein-Barr virus appeared linked to several top co-occurrence clusters. Broadly in line with IMGT annotations, most TCR beta V segments showed up in productive rearrangements about 87% or about 30% of the time in an earlier analysis of 587 of the donors. A total of 164 TCR beta chains were listed by the study as associated with cytomegalovirus. V-gene and J-gene trimming of TCR beta chains was associated with a missense DCLRE1C variant in a later genetic analysis, and the association was replicated in an independent cohort. The presence/absence analyses assumed that sequencing depth was roughly uniform across donors, and that assumption may not be true. It was suggested by the authors that the approach could potentially be generalized to other disease states and immunological phenotypes. Some IMGT-functional V segments, including TRBV6-2 and TRBV6-3, could not be told apart with the 87-base-pair reads, so those segments were excluded. A further reported finding was that TCR beta sequences accurately predicted the HLA-A and HLA-B alleles for most subjects in the first cohort. Most TCR sequences were seen in very few donors, while some public TCRs were found in many individuals. Compared with the approximately 720-donor mean, donors in an Asian-associated ancestry cluster had fewer N-insertions in productive TCRs, according to a later genetic analysis. A cluster of highly shared sequence variants was judged likely to represent a technical artifact of the sequencing pipeline. Correlated functional status among segregating V segments might be attributable to linkage disequilibrium, but an unknown experimental factor could not be ruled out. A later analysis found that TCR association rates varied across HLA loci, with DRB1 alleles showing the most associated TCRs and HLA-C alleles the fewest. Because counts were too low, around 18 rarely observed V segments, including chromosome 9 orphons, were left out of the earlier analysis of roughly 600 of the donors. A later analysis found that most CMV-associated TCR beta chains appeared HLA-restricted, with HLA associations seemingly driven largely by CMV exposure. A later analysis found that HLA-associated TCR beta chains were more clonally expanded and had lower generation probabilities than equally common non-associated chains.

From V the trimming removes 4 bases and from J it removes 0 bases, while the gene matches leave 9 bases of the junction unaccounted for. The CDR3, cysteine through phenylalanine, is 17 amino acids long. The only DNA kept is the CDR3, 51 bases in frame from the first base. The germline V gene gives CDR1 as SGDLS and CDR2 as YYNGEE. The cohort comprised more than 550 healthy bone marrow donors. All cohort members were sampled while nominally healthy, although unrecorded immune exposures were likely present. The donor was CMV seropositive and was included in the group of some 290 seropositive cohort members. A peripheral blood sample was collected from each donor, and TCR beta sequencing was performed on peripheral blood mononuclear cells. The Qiagen DNeasy Blood Extraction Kit was used to extract genomic DNA from the blood cell samples.

The clonotype comes from a woman aged 55 to 70 in good health and CMV-seropositive. Sequencing was done on a sample of PBMCs. Here the chain combines TRBV9 and TRBJ2-7; 11 nucleotides in the junction match TRBD2. The DNA sequence is TGTGCCAGCAGCCCTCGGGACGGGACTAGCGGCTCCTACGAGCAGTACTTC. Translated, it gives CASSPRDGTSGSYEQYF.